What follows describes a single TCR beta chain. The antigen this receptor binds is unknown. This sample is part of a study of T cells expressing NK-cell markers (dated by TCRdb to 2019 to 2021). Regarding the research as a whole: In sorted CD3+CD56+NKG2C+, CD3+CD56+NKG2C- and CD3+CD56-NKG2C+ T-cell subsets from several donors, TCR beta-chain repertoires were profiled. All eight donors whose samples were sequenced were randomly selected healthy volunteers, three of them men and five women. Illumina HiSeq 2000/2500, MiSeq or NextSeq was used to sequence libraries as 2 x 150 bp reads. Among the eight sequenced donors, only one was HCMV-seronegative, while the other seven were HCMV-seropositive. The paper as a whole reports these results and caveats: In about six donors, the dominant CD3+CD56+NKG2C+ clonotypes were found to rank among the top 10 CD8+ clonotypes and to make up 1.0-7.0% of CD8+ T cells. Those dominant clonotypes were again the most abundant among CD3+CD56-NKG2C+ cells in several donors, at roughly 25-65%. Whether the expanded NKG2C-expressing T cell clones were specific for HCMV antigens remained unclear.

HCMV serostatus was determined by detecting HCMV-specific IgG in serum with a commercial ELISA kit. Peripheral blood mononuclear cells were isolated from blood by Ficoll density gradient centrifugation. Spanning cysteine to phenylalanine, the CDR3 consists of 16 amino acids. The nucleotide record is missing. CDR1 is given as SGHDT and CDR2 as YYEEEE, both from the germline V gene. Instrument on record: Illumina HiSeq 2000. The TCR beta cDNA libraries were made using 5'RACE template switching, a step that added both a universal primer site and unique molecular identifiers. Priming for cDNA synthesis came from the TCR beta constant segment, and two successive PCR amplification steps followed. Per the authors' processing: Reads were demultiplexed and grouped by UMI with MIGEC, and clonotypes were assembled and quantified with MiTCR. Only TCR cDNA sequences supported by at least two reads were kept to exclude erroneous sequences. The tcR package was used for downstream repertoire analysis, and clonotypes were matched across fractions by CDR3 nucleotide sequence plus V segment. VDJmatch was used to annotate antigen specificity against VDJdb, with one amino acid substitution allowed in CDR3. Each CDR3 protein sequence appears as one entry after TCRdb reprocessed the reads, and no DNA is included. The V and J calls and clone size are TCRdb's, not the authors'. This sample's table has entries for about 140,000 distinct CDR3 sequences. Together, the top ten hold about 12% of the sample.

The TCR was taken from a man aged 18 to 30 in good health. Donor details come from another sample of the same person, matched by shared clones. Material: blood T cells: a sorted CD56 or NKG2C T cell subset, CD4+ or CD8+ T cells, or bulk PBMC T cells (not recorded which). The V gene is TRBV5-6 and the J gene is TRBJ2-1; TCRdb's D gene call, TRBD2, goes unchecked for lack of DNA. The CDR3 protein is CASSLGSSGEYNEQFF.